The TCR beta chain described here comes from a study of CD39 and CD103 CD8 tumor-infiltrating T cells (dated 2018 in TCRdb). Study-level background: Repertoire comparisons were shown for an HPV-positive HNSCC, an HPV-negative HNSCC, an ovarian cancer and a melanoma patient. Deep sequencing of TCRbeta CDR3 was used to compare the repertoires of CD8 TIL subsets, defined by CD103 and CD39, with those of peripheral memory CD8 T cells. Study-wide findings and limitations: Clonotypes from DN TILs largely overlapped with peripheral memory CD8 repertoires, while clonotypes from DP TILs were only rarely found in blood or uninvolved lymph node. DP CD8 TILs appeared more oligoclonal than DN and SP CD8 TILs and blood memory CD8 T cells, with top 30 clonotypes covering roughly 50-90%.

Genomic DNA was extracted with the DNeasy Blood and Tissue Kit from around 10,000 to 100,000 sorted cells per subset. The immunoSEQ service sequenced and mapped the TCRbeta V-J or V-D-J regions, with coverage above 8.5x for each sample. In the original analysis: Analysis was limited to productive rearrangements exported from the immunoSEQ Analyzer platform, and clonality was evaluated on the 500 most abundant clones. Repertoire overlap between populations was quantified with the Morisita-Horn similarity index and the Jaccard index. Morisita-Horn similarity between CD8 T-cell subset TCR repertoires was measured in about 6 cancer patients. TCRdb mirrors the immuneACCESS table, restricted to in-frame sequences. Some clones are absent from its copies; in checked studies, under half trace to an unresolved V gene, and the reason for the others is unknown. Clone size and the V and J calls come from that table; the DNA yielded D and trimming. This sample gives over a thousand clones in total; around 36% of them show up just once. Roughly a sixth of the sample is held by the ten biggest clonotypes.

At the time of sample collection the patients were not on therapy, although prior treatments varied from chemotherapy, radiotherapy, surgery and immunotherapy to no treatment. Thawed cells were enriched for T lymphocytes with a negative-selection kit, adding EpCAM beads for tumor-infiltrating lymphocytes. For the CD8 TIL subsets, CD3+CD4-CD8+CD45RA- cells were FACS-sorted and divided into DN, SP and DP based on their expression of CD39 and CD103. Tumor specimens were minced and digested with hyaluronidase, collagenase and DNase for 1 h, filtered, Ficoll-enriched and cryopreserved. Populations were sorted to over 98% purity on a FACSAria II, and cell pellets were frozen for TCR sequencing without culture. This clone is judged large (0.1 to 1%). The target of this receptor is not known. Nothing much larger sits one base from this clone, and base qualities are not available. The CDR3 goes from the cysteine to the phenylalanine over 18 residues. Just CDR3 DNA is preserved here, 54 bases in frame from base 1. CDR1 and CDR2, per the germline V gene, are LGHNA and YSLEER. V and J are truncated by 1 base and 3 bases respectively, leaving an intervening sequence of 19 bases.

The chain joins TRBV4-3 to TRBJ2-1, and the D gene may be TRBD2, 6 bases matching. Sequenced input: CD39- CD103- CD8+ T cells sorted from the tumor. The cell subset or site label on this specimen signifies: CD103-CD39- double-negative CD45RA- CD8 T cells. The source of this sequence is a human donor with melanoma. The CDR3 region has the sequence CASSQVAGWRDHYNEQFF. The DNA sequence is as follows: TGCGCCAGCAGCCAAGTCGCAGGTTGGCGGGACCACTACAATGAGCAGTTCTTC.